The 20 T cell receptor beta chains given below trace back to one sample, sequenced in a study of blood T cell repertoires in COVID-19. Using immunoSEQ multiplex PCR, the repertoire was profiled, and TCRdb retains in-frame clones only, with some absent. The sample yields 200,000 to 250,000 clones, 70% to 90% seen once. The sample consisted of peripheral blood. These receptor sequences come from a man aged 18 to 29 with active or convalescent COVID-19.

V is TRBV30 and J is TRBJ1-5; D not resolved. The CDR3 loop spans 15 amino acids. Germline lookup yields CDR1 GTSNPN and CDR2 SVGIG (reference sequence). V lost 5 bases to trimming and J lost 3 bases, with 17 bases between them. The CDR3 DNA is TGTGCCTGGGGTGGCGGGCCAGTAAACAATCAGCCCCAGCATTTT. Protein sequence: CAWGGGPVNNQPQHF.

The V and J genes are TRBV7-9 and TRBJ2-7, with a possible D match to TRBD2 (6 bases). The CDR3 totals 13 residues. Germline CDR1 is SEHNR and CDR2 is FQNEAQ (reference sequence). V was cut by 5 bases and J by 3 bases, with 11 bases left in between. CDR3 in amino acids: CASSPPEGYEQYF. In DNA, the CDR3 is TGTGCCAGCAGCCCGCCGGAGGGCTACGAGCAGTACTTC. The whole variable domain, remainder taken from reference TRBV7-9 and TRBJ2-7, is DTGVSQNPRHKITKRGQNVTFRCDPISEHNRLYWYRQTLGQGPEFLTYFQNEAQLEKSRLLSDRFSAERPKGSFSTLEIQRTEQGDSAMYLCASSPPEGYEQYFGPGTRLTVT.

This sequence joins TRBV28 and TRBJ2-2; D remains unclear. V gave up 7 bases and J gave up 6 bases, with 12 bases separating them. From germline, CDR1 is MDHEN and CDR2 SYDVKM. CDR3 length equals 13 residues. The CDR3 nucleotides read TGTGCCAGCATTTCAGGCGCCGCCGGGGAGCTGTTTTTT. It is translated as CASISGAAGELFF. Full variable domain (outside the CDR3, taken from reference TRBV28 and TRBJ2-2): DVKVTQSSRYLVKRTGEKVFLECVQDMDHENMFWYRQDPGLGLRLIYFSYDVKMKEKGDIPEGYSVSREKKERFSLILESASTNQTSMYLCASISGAAGELFFGEGSRLTVL.

V and J are TRBV7-8 and TRBJ1-5, with D tentatively TRBD1 (6 bases). The CDR3 is 14 residues long. Trimming stripped 5 bases from V and 3 bases from J, with 11 bases between. Germline CDR1 SGHVS, CDR2 FQNEAQ. CDR3 nucleotide sequence: TGTGCCAGCAGCCTCCGGGACAACAATCAGCCCCAGCATTTT. The encoded protein is CASSLRDNNQPQHF.

This clone was seen a single time. V and J are TRBV27 and TRBJ2-7; maybe TRBD1 (6 bases). This CDR3 is 14 amino acids long. CDR1 and CDR2 from the germline V gene are MNHEY and SMNVEV (reference sequence). Trimming cost V 1 base and J 6 bases, with 13 bases left between them. The CDR3 here is CASSLWGPSAEQYF. As DNA, the CDR3 is TGTGCCAGCAGTTTATGGGGGCCCAGTGCCGAGCAGTACTTC.

The chain links TRBV28 to TRBJ2-7; 11 bases match TRBD2. The CDR3 runs to 14 residues. V shed 4 bases, J shed 5 bases, and the junction held 4 bases outside the gene matches. Germline loops: CDR1 MDHEN, CDR2 SYDVKM. The CDR3 DNA is TGTGCCAGCAGTTCCACTAGCGGGAGAAACGAGCAGTACTTC. It specifies CASSSTSGRNEQYF.

V gene TRBV25-1 combines with J gene TRBJ2-3, with TRBD2 identical over 7 bases. CDR3 size: 12 residues. From germline, CDR1 is MGHDK and CDR2 SYGVNS. The V segment lost 8 bases and the J segment 3 bases; nucleotides outside the gene matches: 2. Written as DNA, the CDR3 is TGTGCCAGCTCGGGACTAACAGATACGCAGTATTTT. Translating it yields CASSGLTDTQYF.

With respect to this clone: The final CDR3 position lacks the conserved phenylalanine or tryptophan, pointing to a likely read error. Because the CDR3's place on the DNA is in doubt, the DNA is left out and the CDR3 is given as listed by TCRdb. The rearrangement joins TRBV24-1 to TRBJ1-3; TRBD1, as called in the table, went unchecked against the DNA. Germline loops: CDR1 KGHDR, CDR2 SFDVKD. The CDR3 extends over 9 residues, inclusive of both ends. The CDR3 is CATSWNRGD.

There are a few counts of this clone. The chain links TRBV9 to TRBJ1-5; tentative D call: TRBD1 (6 bases). The CDR3 is 15 amino acids. CDR1 SGDLS and CDR2 YYNGEE come from the germline V gene. V gave up 0 bases and J gave up 3 bases, with 10 bases separating them. The CDR3 DNA reads TGTGCCAGCAGCGTAGGGGCAGGGGACAATCAGCCCCAGCATTTT. Encoded protein: CASSVGAGDNQPQHF.

V and J are TRBV9 and TRBJ1-1, with D perhaps matching TRBD1 (5 bases). The V gene lost 0 bases and the J gene lost 6 bases, with 12 bases spanning the gap. The CDR3 totals 14 residues. Germline V gene sequence: CDR1 SGDLS, CDR2 YYNGEE. CDR3 sequence (DNA): TGTGCCAGCAGCGTAGGACAGACGAGCGCTGAAGCTTTCTTT. Its protein is CASSVGQTSAEAFF.

This sequence joins TRBV5-5 and TRBJ1-5; D unclear. This CDR3 is 14 amino acids long. The V gene's germline CDR1 is SGHKS and CDR2 YYEKEE (reference sequence). V lost 0 bases to trimming and J lost 6 bases, with 10 bases between them. The CDR3 loop reads CASSLERDGQPQHF. The CDR3 DNA reads as TGTGCCAGCAGCTTGGAACGGGATGGTCAGCCCCAGCATTTT.

Only a few counts were recorded for this clone. The chain uses TRBV2 and TRBJ2-7; no clear D gene. Germline values: CDR1 SNHLY, CDR2 FYNNEI. This CDR3 comprises 14 residues. Between the trimmed V and J ends, which lost 8 bases and 3 bases, there was a span of 17 bases. The CDR3 loop is CASGPFGSLYEQYF. CDR3 in DNA: TGTGCCAGCGGGCCCTTTGGCTCGCTCTACGAGCAGTACTTC.

V is TRBV7-2 and J is TRBJ1-2; TRBD1 agrees at 10 bases. Germline lookup yields CDR1 SGHTA and CDR2 FQGNSA. V lost 4 bases and J lost 4; bases outside the gene matches: 3. The CDR3 spans 14 residues. CDR3 DNA: TGTGCCAGCAGCTCCGGGACAGGGGCCTATGGCTACACCTTC. Amino acids: CASSSGTGAYGYTF.

V and J are TRBV5-5 and TRBJ2-1; D may be TRBD2 (5 bases). The V end was cut by 4 bases, the J end by 8 bases, with 22 bases between. The CDR3 has 16 amino acids. Germline V gene lookup returns CDR1 SGHKS and CDR2 YYEKEE (reference sequence). The CDR3 loop reads CASSVLWTGGRDEQFF. The CDR3 nucleotides read TGTGCCAGCAGCGTTTTATGGACTGGAGGAAGGGATGAGCAGTTCTTC.

V is TRBV27 and J is TRBJ2-7; D is perhaps TRBD2 (5 bases). Trimming took off 3 bases at V and 2 bases at J, with 11 bases between the two ends. Germline CDR1 and CDR2: MNHEY and SMNVEV (reference sequence). The CDR3 spans 14 residues. CDR3 bases: TGTGCCAGCAGTTTTTCGGGGAATACCTACGAGCAGTACTTC. Amino acids: CASSFSGNTYEQYF.

In its sample, this clone was seen once. The rearrangement joins TRBV5-4 to TRBJ1-1; D is perhaps TRBD1 (5 bases). Germline CDR1 is SGHNT and CDR2 is YYREEE (reference sequence). Trimming removed 4 bases from V and 3 bases from J, with 13 bases in between. The CDR3 extends over 14 amino acids. CDR3 sequence (DNA): TGTGCCAGCAGCGACCAGGGATGGGACACTGAAGCTTTCTTT. This codes for CASSDQGWDTEAFF. Supplemented by reference TRBV5-4 and TRBJ1-1, the full variable domain reads ETGVTQSPTHLIKTRGQQVTLRCSSQSGHNTVSWYQQALGQGPQFIFQYYREEENGRGNFPPRFSGLQFPNYSSELNVNALELDDSALYLCASSDQGWDTEAFFGQGTRLTVV.

This chain's CDR3 is CASSKNTRVTGNTIYF. The CDR3, as DNA: TGTGCCAGCAGCAAAAATACCCGGGTGACGGGAAACACCATATATTTT. This chain links TRBV7-6 with TRBJ1-3, with no clear D. Per the germline V gene, CDR1 is SGHVS and CDR2 is FNYEAQ. This CDR3 has 16 residues. The V and J ends lost 5 bases and 4 bases respectively, with 18 bases between them. Full variable domain (missing parts from reference TRBV7-6 and TRBJ1-3): GAGVSQSPRYKVTKRGQDVALRCDPISGHVSLYWYRQALGQGPEFLTYFNYEAQQDKSGLPNDRFSAERPEGSISTLTIQRTEQRDSAMYRCASSKNTRVTGNTIYFGEGSWLTVV.

The V and J genes are TRBV27 and TRBJ1-2; tentative D call: TRBD1 (5 bases). The V gene's germline CDR1 is MNHEY and CDR2 SMNVEV (reference sequence). The CDR3 sequence is 13 residues long. V gave up 6 bases and J gave up 3 bases, with 11 bases separating them. CDR3 nucleotide sequence: TGTGCCAGCAGCCCACGGGGGGACTATGGCTACACCTTC. Protein product: CASSPRGDYGYTF.

This clone occurred once. The genes are TRBV28 and TRBJ1-2; D not resolved. The CDR3 consists of 13 residues. V was clipped by 8 bases and J by 4 bases, with 14 bases between them. The germline CDR1 and CDR2 sequences are MDHEN and SYDVKM. CDR3 DNA sequence: TGTGCCAGCTTCTTTAAGGGAGCCTATGGCTACACCTTC. It specifies CASFFKGAYGYTF.

Only a few counts were recorded for this clone. The chain combines TRBV10-1 with TRBJ2-1; the D gene is possibly TRBD1 (6 bases). CDR3 length: 13 residues. Trimming removed 6 bases from V and 4 bases from J, with 10 bases in between. Germline V gives CDR1 WNHNN, CDR2 SYGVQD (reference sequence). CDR3 protein: CASSGQLYNEQFF. CDR3 bases: TGCGCCAGCAGCGGACAGCTTTACAATGAGCAGTTCTTC.